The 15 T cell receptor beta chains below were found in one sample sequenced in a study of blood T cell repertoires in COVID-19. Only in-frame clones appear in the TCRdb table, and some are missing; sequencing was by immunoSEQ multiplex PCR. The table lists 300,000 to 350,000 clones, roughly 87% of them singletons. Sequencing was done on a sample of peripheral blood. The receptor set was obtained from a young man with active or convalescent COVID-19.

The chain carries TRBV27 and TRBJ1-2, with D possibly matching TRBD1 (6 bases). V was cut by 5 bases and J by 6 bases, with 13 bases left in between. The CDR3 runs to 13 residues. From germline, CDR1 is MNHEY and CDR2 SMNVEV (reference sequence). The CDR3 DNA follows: TGTGCCAGCAGTGAACCGGGACATCATGGCTACACCTTC. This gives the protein CASSEPGHHGYTF.

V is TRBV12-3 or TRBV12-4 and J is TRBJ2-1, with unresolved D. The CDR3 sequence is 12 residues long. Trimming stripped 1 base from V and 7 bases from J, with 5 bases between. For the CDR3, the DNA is TGTGCCAGCAGTTTAGTCTTGAATGAGCAGTTCTTC. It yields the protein CASSLVLNEQFF.

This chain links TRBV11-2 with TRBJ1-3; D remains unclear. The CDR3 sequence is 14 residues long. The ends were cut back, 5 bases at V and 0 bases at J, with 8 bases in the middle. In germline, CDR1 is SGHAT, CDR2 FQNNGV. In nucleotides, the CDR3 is TGTGCCAGCAGCACCTATATCTCTGGAAACACCATATATTTT. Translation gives CASSTYISGNTIYF.

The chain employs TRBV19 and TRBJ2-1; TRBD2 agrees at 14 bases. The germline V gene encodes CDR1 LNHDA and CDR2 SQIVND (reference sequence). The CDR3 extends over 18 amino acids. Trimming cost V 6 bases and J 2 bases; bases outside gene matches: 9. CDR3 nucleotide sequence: TGTGCCAGTAGCCCCTCGGGACTAGCGGGGGCGCCCTACAATGAGCAGTTCTTC. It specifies CASSPSGLAGAPYNEQFF.

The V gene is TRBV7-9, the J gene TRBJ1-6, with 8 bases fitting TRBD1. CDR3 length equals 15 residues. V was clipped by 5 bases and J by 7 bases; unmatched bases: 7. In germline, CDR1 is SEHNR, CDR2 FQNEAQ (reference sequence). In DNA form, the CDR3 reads TGTGCCAGCAGCAAGCGGGACAGGTCAAATTCACCCCTCCACTTT. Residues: CASSKRDRSNSPLHF.

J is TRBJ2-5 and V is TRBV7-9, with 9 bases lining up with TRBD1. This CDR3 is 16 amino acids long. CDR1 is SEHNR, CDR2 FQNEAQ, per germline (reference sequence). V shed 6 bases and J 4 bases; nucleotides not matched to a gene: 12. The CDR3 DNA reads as TGTGCCAGCAGTGTCGCGTCACAGGGGGCCCGAGAGACCCAGTACTTC. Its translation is CASSVASQGARETQYF.

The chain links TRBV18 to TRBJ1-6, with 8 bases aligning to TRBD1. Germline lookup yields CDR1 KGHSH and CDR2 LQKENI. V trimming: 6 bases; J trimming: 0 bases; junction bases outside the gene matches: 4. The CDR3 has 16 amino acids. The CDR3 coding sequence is TGTGCCAGCTCTGCCGGACAGGGCTCCTATAATTCACCCCTCCACTTT. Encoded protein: CASSAGQGSYNSPLHF.

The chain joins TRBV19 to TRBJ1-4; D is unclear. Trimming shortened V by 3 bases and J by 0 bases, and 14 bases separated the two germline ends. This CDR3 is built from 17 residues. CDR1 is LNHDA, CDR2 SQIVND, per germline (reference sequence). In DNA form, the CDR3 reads TGTGCCAGTAGTATCCCCACCCTGCAGGCAACTAATGAAAAACTGTTTTTT. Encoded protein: CASSIPTLQATNEKLFF.

CDR3 sequence: CASSPFISRANTEAFF. Here the CDR3 DNA reads TGCGCCAGCAGCCCCTTCATCTCCAGGGCGAACACTGAAGCTTTCTTT. The chain has TRBV4-1 and TRBJ1-1; D is perhaps TRBD1 (5 bases). Trimming stripped 4 bases from V and 1 base from J, with 16 bases between. The CDR3 covers 16 residues. The V gene's germline CDR1 is MGHRA and CDR2 YSYEKL.

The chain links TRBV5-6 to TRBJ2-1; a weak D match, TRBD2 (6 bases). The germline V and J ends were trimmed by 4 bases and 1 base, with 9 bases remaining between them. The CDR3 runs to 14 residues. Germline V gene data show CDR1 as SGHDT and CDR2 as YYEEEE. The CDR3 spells CASSGGLSYNEQFF. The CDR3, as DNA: TGTGCCAGCAGCGGGGGGTTATCCTACAATGAGCAGTTCTTC.

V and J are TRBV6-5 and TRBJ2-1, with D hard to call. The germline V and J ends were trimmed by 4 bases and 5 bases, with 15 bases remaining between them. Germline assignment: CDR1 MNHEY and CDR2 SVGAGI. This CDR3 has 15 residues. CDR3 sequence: CASSLTTAINNEQFF. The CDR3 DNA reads TGTGCCAGCAGTTTAACCACAGCTATCAACAATGAGCAGTTCTTC.

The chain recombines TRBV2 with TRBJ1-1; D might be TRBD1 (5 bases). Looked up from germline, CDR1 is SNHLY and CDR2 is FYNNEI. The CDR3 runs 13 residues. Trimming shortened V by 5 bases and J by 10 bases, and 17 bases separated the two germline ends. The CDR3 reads CASSQGPAGVAFF. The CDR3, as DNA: TGTGCCAGCAGTCAGGGCCCTGCGGGGGTAGCTTTCTTT.

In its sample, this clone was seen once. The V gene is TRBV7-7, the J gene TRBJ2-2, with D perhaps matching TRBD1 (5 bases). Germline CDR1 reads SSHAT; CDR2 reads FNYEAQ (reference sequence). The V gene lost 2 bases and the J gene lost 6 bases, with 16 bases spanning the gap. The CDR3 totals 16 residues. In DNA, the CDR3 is TGTGCCAGCAGCTTATCAGGGAACCCCGTGGCCGGGGAGCTGTTTTTT. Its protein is CASSLSGNPVAGELFF.

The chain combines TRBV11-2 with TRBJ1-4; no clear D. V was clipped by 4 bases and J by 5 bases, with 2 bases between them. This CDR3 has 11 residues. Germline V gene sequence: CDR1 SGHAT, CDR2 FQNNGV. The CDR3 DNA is TGTGCCAGCAGCTCGAATGAAAAACTGTTTTTT. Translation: CASSSNEKLFF.

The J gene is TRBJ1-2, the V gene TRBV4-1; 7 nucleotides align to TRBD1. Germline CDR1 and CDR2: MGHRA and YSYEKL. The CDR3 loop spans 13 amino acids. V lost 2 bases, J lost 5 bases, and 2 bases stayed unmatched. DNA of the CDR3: TGCGCCAGCAGCCAAACGGGACAGTATGGCTACACCTTC. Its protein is CASSQTGQYGYTF.